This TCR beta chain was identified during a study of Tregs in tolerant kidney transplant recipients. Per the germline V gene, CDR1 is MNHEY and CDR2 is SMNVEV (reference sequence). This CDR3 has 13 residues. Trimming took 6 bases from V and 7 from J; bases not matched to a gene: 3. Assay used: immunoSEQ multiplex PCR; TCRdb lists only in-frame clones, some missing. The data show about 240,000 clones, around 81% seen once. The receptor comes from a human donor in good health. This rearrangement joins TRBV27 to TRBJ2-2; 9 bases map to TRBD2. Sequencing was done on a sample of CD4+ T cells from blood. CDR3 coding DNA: TGTGCCAGCAGGAGAGCGGGGGGCGGGGAGCTGTTTTTT. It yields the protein CASRRAGGGELFF.